This TCR beta chain emerged from a study of CD8+CD57+ T cells in acquired aplastic anemia. Points from the study as a whole: Levels of CD8+ Simpson's diversity were not significantly distinct in patients versus controls. It was found that 25 to 35 CD8+ CDR3 sequences were shared between patients and controls.

The sequenced patients had an expansion of CD8+CD57+ cells seen by flow cytometry. The patients all had a severe acquired aplastic anemia diagnosis. Patient blood was sampled before any therapy had been received. TCR beta VDJ and CDR3 profiling used genomic DNA as template. TCRdb fed the reads into MiXCR, producing one record per CDR3 protein. The sample carries about 170,000 distinct CDR3 sequences, under 55% recorded once. On this clonotype itself: Its antigen is unidentified.

The germline V gene has CDR1 SEHNR and CDR2 FQNEAQ (reference sequence). V was clipped by 6 bases and J by 0 bases, with 15 bases between them. The CDR3 is 15 amino acids. The chain links TRBV7-9 to TRBJ2-7; D ambiguous. The sample consisted of sorted CD4+, CD8+, or CD8+CD57+ T cells (not recorded which) from PBMCs. The receptor's source is a human donor with aplastic anemia. The CDR3, as DNA: TGTGCCAGCAGTTACAGCGAGGCGAACTCCTACGAGCAGTACTTC. Protein product: CASSYSEANSYEQYF.